This TCR beta chain was captured by sequencing in a study of PD-L1 blockade in urothelial cancer (dated by TCRdb to 2017 to 2019). About the investigation overall: Every patient began therapy around 2014 and was given atezolizumab 1,200 mg intravenously every 3 weeks. About 85% of the roughly 29 patients were males with bladder-origin urothelial cancer, and 18 of 29 reported a prior smoking history. An ECOG performance status of 0 or 1 was recorded for the patients, and 0 to 3 prior chemotherapy regimens had been received by the patients. Blood samples were analyzed at 3 weeks after treatment start (second dose) and at 6 weeks after treatment start. Blood samples yielded a median of 141,255 T cells and roughly 83,000 unique TCRs, with median clonality about 0.08. An exploratory multi-omic analysis was conducted of the somatic, immune and clinical correlates of response to PD-L1 blockade with atezolizumab in urothelial cancer. Pretreatment tumor samples and matched peripheral blood, collected serially before and after atezolizumab treatment, underwent TCR sequencing. Durable clinical benefit was defined as a progression-free survival longer than 6 months, and TCR features were additionally tested against progression-free survival and overall survival. In the same patients who had TCR sequencing, pretreatment tumors also underwent whole exome sequencing and RNA sequencing. Durable clinical benefit was achieved by nine patients but not by the remaining 20. Some 30 patients had pretreatment blood TCR-seq, roughly 24 had at least one posttreatment blood collection, and roughly 24 had tumor TCR-seq. Broad study findings and their caveats: A pretreatment peripheral blood TCR clonality below the median was linked to improved progression-free and overall survival. Among patients with durable benefit, tumor-associated TCR clones showed greater expansion in peripheral blood 3 weeks after treatment started (n ≈ 20, p = 0.022). Because of the small sample size (n ≈ 27) and the many exploratory analyses performed, the results are intended to be regarded as hypothesis-generating.

To estimate absolute template abundance from read counts, synthetic TCR analog templates were spiked into each PCR. TCRbeta CDR3 regions were amplified from genomic DNA with bias-controlled V and J gene primers using the immunoSEQ assay. Sequencing of rearranged TCRbeta segments was done at approximately 20X coverage. The authors' analysis ran thus. Clustering was used to correct sequencing errors, and CDR3s were annotated against IMGT so that V, D and J genes could be assigned. Only productive TCRbeta rearrangements were used in downstream analyses, excluding out-of-frame or stop-codon sequences. Clonality was calculated as one minus the Shannon entropy normalized by the log of the number of unique productive sequences. Fisher's exact test with Benjamini-Hochberg correction, at a threshold of adjusted p below 0.01, was used to find clones that differed between time points or between blood and tumor. In TCRdb, the immuneACCESS table is reduced to in-frame sequences with V and J assigned. These tables do not hold every clone; where another copy was compared, an unresolved V gene accounts for under half, and the others remain unexplained. The DNA was the basis for D and trimming; V, J and clone size are from that table. Counted in this sample were some 46,000 clones; more than 75% of them appeared once. Of the sample, about 17% falls within the top ten clones.

This clone was seen just once. Its antigen remains undetermined. Within one base of it there is no much larger clone, and no base qualities were kept. The sample's time point label, in plain terms: pretreatment peripheral blood. A cohort of about 30 patients with locally advanced or metastatic urothelial carcinoma, treated at Memorial Sloan Kettering on a trial protocol, was included. Peripheral blood mononuclear cells were collected pretreatment and during treatment, with between 1 and 8 total time points per patient. The Qiagen DNeasy Blood extraction kit was used to purify genomic DNA from total PBMCs and from tumor samples. Collected pretreatment and during treatment, PBMCs were isolated and stored as previously described. The CDR3 has 15 amino acids, counting the end cysteine and phenylalanine. The entry retains the CDR3 DNA only, 45 bases that are in frame from base 1. CDR1 and CDR2, per the germline V gene (reference sequence), are GTSNPN and SVGIG. The V end loses 3 bases and the J end loses 0 bases, and a stretch of 12 bases separates them.

The sequencing here drew on PBMCs, taken around atezolizumab (anti-PD-L1) treatment. Here the chain combines TRBV30 and TRBJ2-1, and possibly TRBD1, on 7 matching bases. The sequence was obtained from a man in his fifties or sixties with urothelial cancer. The CDR3 region has the sequence CAWRAGQSSYNEQFF. The nucleotides are TGTGCCTGGAGGGCGGGACAGAGCTCCTACAATGAGCAGTTCTTC.